This TCR beta chain was retrieved from a study of shared clonotypes between healthy human individuals (dated by TCRdb to the early 2020s). Study-wide context: A few men and a couple of women, aged 18 to 49 years, made up the cohort. Blood TCR repertoires of a handful of healthy adults were deeply sequenced to estimate repertoire size and the extent of clonotype sharing between individuals. Different laboratories and diverse techniques were used to prepare libraries and sequence TCR repertoires, to increase sequencing depth and limit assay-specific biases. For each donor, CD4 naive and CD4 memory were each given three plates, CD8 naive was given two plates, and CD8 memory was given one plate. Per donor, leukapheresis produced somewhere between about 0.94 and 9.5 billion PBMCs. Study-wide conclusions, independent of this receptor: Pairwise subsampling indicated that sequencing depth was expected to affect the degree of clonotype sharing among donors. Incomplete sequencing was indicated by rarefaction of sorted-subset datasets, despite the large sequencing depth. Clonotypes shared by all four sorted-subset donors showed higher generation probabilities than non-shared clonotypes. Across four donors, approximately 5% of naive CD4, 3% to 4% of naive CD8, around 2.1% of memory CD4, and about 0.44% of memory CD8 clonotypes were shared. Sampling was restricted to blood, and TCR repertoires in tissue are likely to differ from TCR repertoires in blood. Naive subsets generally had larger estimated clonotype richness than memory subsets did. Because the study included a small number of donors, the genetic and exposure-history diversity represented was limited.

V drops 8 bases and J drops 9 bases, leaving 18 bases in between. The germline V gene specifies SGHRS as CDR1 and YFSETQ as CDR2. Reading from cysteine to phenylalanine, the CDR3 counts 13 amino acids. Only CDR3 DNA remains: 39 bases, in frame from the first base. Using the deep immunoSEQ assay, TCR CDR3 regions were amplified from genomic DNA by multiplex PCR. For each cell subset, the extracted genomic DNA was distributed evenly across all wells of several immunoSEQ 96-well plates, and each plate served as one replicate. For sorted subsets, each replicate PCR was loaded with around 220 ng genomic DNA, equivalent to about 30,000 T cell genomes. Purified libraries were quantified with a Qubit 3.0 fluorometer, sized on a Bioanalyzer 2100, and re-quantified with the KAPA Library Quantification kit. Every immunoSEQ 96-well plate was sequenced on a dedicated single-read 150-cycle Illumina NextSeq 550 flow cell. The published analysis was carried out like this. Because only junctional sequences without quality scores were contained in the immunoSEQ output, filtering matching that applied to full-length reads could not be performed. To assign V/J genes and CDR3, sequences were annotated using PyIR, a Python wrapper for IgBLAST v1.9, with IMGT germline references. Any read was removed if the V/J assignment was weak (E-value above 1e-6), the CDR3 was missing, or the read contained stop codons, out-of-frame junctions, or ambiguous translated residues. V3J clonotypes were defined as sequences sharing an identical inferred V gene, J gene, and CDR3 amino acid sequence. Percentage overlap between repertoires was calculated by dividing the number of shared unique clonotypes by the size of the smaller repertoire. RTK rarefaction, the Chao1 estimator, and Recon v2.1 estimates of unobserved clonotypes were used to assess repertoire richness. OLGA was used to compute generation probabilities for all TCRbeta clonotypes that the gDNA method yielded from a handful of donors. The source is immuneACCESS, and TCRdb retained only in-frame sequences with V and J called. Part of the clones is not carried over; for the studies checked, unresolved V genes explain less than half of this, and the remainder is unexplained. The DNA gave D and trimming, while V, J and clone size come from that table. In this sample the table shows roughly 2 million clones, just under 95% of which occur a single time. The ten largest clonotypes hold 0.9% to 1.4% of the sample.

CD8 naive samples consisted of CD45RO-negative cells that were positively selected for CCR7, yielding a CD45RA+CCR7+ population without TemRA cells. The donors were healthy, HIV-negative adults with no recently reported acute infections or vaccinations. Every donor was a Caucasian adult living in Nashville, Tennessee, USA. After blood collection by leukapheresis, PBMCs were isolated using Ficoll-Histopaque density gradient centrifugation and then cryopreserved in the vapor phase of liquid nitrogen. Purity and quantity of every magnetically sorted T cell population were checked by analytical flow cytometry. From each sorted fraction, genomic DNA was isolated and quantified by UV absorbance on a Nanodrop 2000c. A note on this clone: It has no known antigen specificity. Base qualities are not recorded, but no much larger clone differs from it by a single base.

The sample was naive CD8+ T cells sorted from blood. What the cell subset or site label conveys for this sample: CD45RA+CCR7+. The chain links TRBV5-1 with TRBJ2-1; no D segment can be confidently identified. The source of this sequence is a man younger than 35 in good health. The nucleotide sequence is given as TGCGCCAGTTACTCCCCCCCTAGGAGTGAGCAGTTCTTC. This codes for CASYSPPRSEQFF.